Sequencing of this TCR beta chain was carried out in a study of blood T cell repertoires in COVID-19. Overall study: Donors in the United States, Italy and Spain gave samples during acute or convalescent COVID-19.

This clone came up a few times. Participant-given clinical history determined each cohort assignment. Symptom resolution, clearance, or two negative PCRs marked donors in Cohort 3 as recovered. TCRdb keeps only in-frame clones here, not all; method: immunoSEQ multiplex PCR. Of fewer than 500,000 clones listed, approximately 86% are singletons. Germline V CDR1 and CDR2: GTSNPN, SVGIG (reference sequence). V gave up 2 bases and J gave up 8 bases, with 10 bases separating them. The CDR3 consists of 13 residues. Sequencing input: PBMCs or T cells enriched from blood (not recorded which). The sequence came from a woman aged 18-29 years who had recovered from COVID-19. The chain employs TRBV30 and TRBJ1-6; the D gene is possibly TRBD1 (6 bases). The CDR3 loop is CAWSRQVHSPLHF. The CDR3 DNA sequence: TGTGCCTGGAGTAGACAGGTACATTCACCCCTCCACTTT.